This TCR beta chain was observed in a study of blood T cells in healthy people across ages. A second 7 to 11 cycle PCR used barcoded and J-beta primers. TCRdb re-analysed the 5' RACE reads in MiXCR, keeping a single row per CDR3 protein. In the table there are approximately 1,000,000 distinct CDR3 sequences, roughly two fifths of which are singletons. Each sample had at least 7 million PBMCs isolated. Sequencing was carried out using blood. The source is a man in his late teens or twenties in good health.

As DNA, the CDR3 is TGTGCCAGCAGCTTAGGCTTCGAAAAACTGTTTTTT. This codes for CASSLGFEKLFF. J is TRBJ1-4 and V is TRBV7-2, with D hard to call. In germline, CDR1 is SGHTA, CDR2 FQGNSA. This CDR3 spans 12 amino acids. Trimming stripped 1 base from V and 8 bases from J, with 5 bases between.